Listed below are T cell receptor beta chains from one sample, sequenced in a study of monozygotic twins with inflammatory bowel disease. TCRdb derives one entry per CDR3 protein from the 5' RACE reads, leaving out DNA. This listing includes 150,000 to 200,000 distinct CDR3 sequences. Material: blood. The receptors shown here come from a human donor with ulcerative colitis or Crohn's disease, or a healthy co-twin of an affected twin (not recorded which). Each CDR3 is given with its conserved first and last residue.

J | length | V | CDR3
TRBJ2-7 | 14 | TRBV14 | CASSRSGRPYEQYF
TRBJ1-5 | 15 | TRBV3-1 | CASSQSGGFDQPQHF
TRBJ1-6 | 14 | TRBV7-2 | CASSLEIQGFSLHF
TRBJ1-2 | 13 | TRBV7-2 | CASSWTSGYGYTF
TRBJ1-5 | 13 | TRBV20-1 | CSAPGTKDKPQHF
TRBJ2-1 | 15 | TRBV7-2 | CASSTDPGLANEQFF
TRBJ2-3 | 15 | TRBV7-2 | CASSLEWAVTDTQYF
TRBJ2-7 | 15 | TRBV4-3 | CASSQDRGAGNEQYF
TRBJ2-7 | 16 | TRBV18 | CASSPRLAGASYEQYF
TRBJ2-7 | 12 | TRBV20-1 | CSASERGDEQYF
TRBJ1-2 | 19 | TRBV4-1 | CASSQGKYQGQAANYGYTF
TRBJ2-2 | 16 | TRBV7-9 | CASSPYGARNTGELFF
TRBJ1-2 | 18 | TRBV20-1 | CSARDQPGGPSPSYGYTF
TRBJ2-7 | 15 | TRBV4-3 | CASSQAQGPTYEQYF
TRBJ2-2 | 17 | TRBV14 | CASSQDLDRVSTGELFF
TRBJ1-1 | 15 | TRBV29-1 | CSAPLGGRADTEAFF
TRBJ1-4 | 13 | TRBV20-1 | CSARKGGKEKLFF
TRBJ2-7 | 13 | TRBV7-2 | CASSWTTSAEQYF
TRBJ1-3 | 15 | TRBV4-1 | CASSQVGRPENTIYF
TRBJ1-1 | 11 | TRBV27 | CASGRGAEAFF
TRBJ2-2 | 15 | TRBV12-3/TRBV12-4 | CASSLADSNTGELFF
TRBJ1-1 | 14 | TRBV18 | CASSPNFQNTEAFF
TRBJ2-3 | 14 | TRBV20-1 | CSAQTSASTDTQYF
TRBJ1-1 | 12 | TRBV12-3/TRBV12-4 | CASRLDRAEAFF